This T cell receptor (beta chain) was retrieved from a study of blood T cell repertoires in COVID-19. Whole-study context: Specimens from acute and convalescent COVID-19 originated in the United States, Italy and Spain. PBMCs, B-cell-depleted T cells, or T cells provided the cDNA or gDNA that made up the material.

Germline assignment: CDR1 SNHLY and CDR2 FYNNEI. The CDR3 is made up of 14 amino acids. V was trimmed by 6 bases and J by 3 bases, leaving 11 bases between them. As processed by the authors: Using reference gene primer amplification, nucleated cell counts were estimated. Some clones are missing from TCRdb's copy, which holds only in-frame ones; the method was immunoSEQ multiplex PCR. That table supplies the V and J calls and clone size; D and trimming were determined from the DNA. This table holds some 100,000 clones, about 81% found once. The clonotype comes from a human donor in a cohort sampled during active COVID-19. The chain has TRBV2 and TRBJ2-2; possibly TRBD2 for D (5 bases). What was sequenced was peripheral blood. In nucleotides, the CDR3 is TGTGCCAGCAGCGCGGACTTTCACACCGGGGAGCTGTTTTTT. It yields the protein CASSADFHTGELFF.